Shown below are 22 T cell receptor beta chains from a single sample sequenced in a study of PD-1 blockade in classical Hodgkin lymphoma. The patients all showed relapse after autologous stem cell transplantation, while their brentuximab vedotin exposure varied. Profiled with immunoSEQ multiplex PCR; TCRdb holds only in-frame clones, not every one. The profile shows 12,000 or so clones, about 85% of them singletons. Sequenced material: peripheral blood mononuclear cells (PBMCs), taken at baseline. These receptor sequences come from a human donor with classical Hodgkin lymphoma.

This chain connects TRBV27 to TRBJ2-7; 8 nucleotides match TRBD2. Trimming removed 3 bases from V and 7 bases from J; junction bases left unmatched: 8. Germline V gene lookup returns CDR1 MNHEY and CDR2 SMNVEV (reference sequence). This CDR3 comprises 14 residues. CDR3 in DNA: TGTGCCAGCAGTTTGTCGGGGGGGCCGGGTGAGCAGTACTTC. Translating it yields CASSLSGGPGEQYF.

The chain's CDR3 is CASSLGVGGGQGLYEQYF. CDR3 coding DNA: TGCGCCAGCAGCTTGGGGGTTGGAGGAGGACAGGGGTTGTACGAGCAGTACTTC. The chain has TRBV5-1 and TRBJ2-7; 9 bases align to TRBD1. The J segment lost 4 bases and the V segment lost 0 bases, leaving 14 bases of the junction unmatched. Germline V gene lookup returns CDR1 SGHRS and CDR2 YFSETQ. This CDR3 contains 18 residues.

The chain combines TRBV7-2 with TRBJ1-4; D unclear. CDR3 size: 13 residues. Germline lookup yields CDR1 SGHTA and CDR2 FQGNSA. Between the trimmed V and J ends, which lost 3 bases and 4 bases, there was a span of 6 bases. This CDR3 is CASSLGLNEKLFF. CDR3 DNA sequence: TGTGCCAGCAGCTTGGGCCTTAATGAAAAACTGTTTTTT.

CDR3 nucleotides: TGTGCCAGCAGTCCCCAGGGGATCGGCGCTTTCTTT. This encodes CASSPQGIGAFF. The chain is built from TRBV27 and TRBJ1-1; TRBD1 might be the D (6 bases). Germline values: CDR1 MNHEY, CDR2 SMNVEV (reference sequence). Between the trimmed V and J ends, which lost 5 bases and 11 bases, there was a span of 15 bases. The length of the CDR3 is 12 residues.

The V gene is TRBV2, the J gene TRBJ2-2, with D uncertain. The CDR3 has 12 residues. CDR1 and CDR2 from the germline V gene are SNHLY and FYNNEI. Trimming stripped 6 bases from V and 5 bases from J, with 7 bases between. Here the CDR3 DNA reads TGTGCCAGCAGCCGGAATACCGGGGAGCTGTTTTTT. Translating gives CASSRNTGELFF. Combining the CDR3 with reference TRBV2 and TRBJ2-2 gives the whole variable domain EPEVTQTPSHQVTQMGQEVILRCVPISNHLYFYWYRQILGQKVEFLVSFYNNEISEKSEIFDDQFSVERPDGSNFTLKIRSTKLEDSAMYFCASSRNTGELFFGEGSRLTVL.

The V gene is TRBV27, the J gene TRBJ2-2; 10 nucleotides agree with TRBD1. Germline V gene lookup returns CDR1 MNHEY and CDR2 SMNVEV (reference sequence). After removal of 5 bases from V and 4 bases from J, the junction contained 7 bases not matched to a gene. There are 16 residues in the CDR3. The CDR3 DNA is TGTGCCAGCAGTCGGATACGGACAGGGGGCACCGGGGAGCTGTTTTTT. This encodes CASSRIRTGGTGELFF.

V is TRBV11-2 and J is TRBJ2-1, with D possibly matching TRBD2 (5 bases). Trimming removed 4 bases at V and 0 bases at J, with 13 bases between. Germline loops: CDR1 SGHAT, CDR2 FQNNGV. The CDR3 spans 16 residues. This CDR3 reads CASSSREGDSYNEQFF. The CDR3 nucleotides are TGTGCCAGCAGCTCTAGAGAGGGAGACTCCTACAATGAGCAGTTCTTC.

V gene TRBV6-4 combines with J gene TRBJ2-1; D possibly corresponds to TRBD2 (5 bases). Germline CDR1 and CDR2: MRHNA and SNTAGT. CDR3 length: 13 amino acids. Trimming took 4 bases from V and 8 from J, leaving 12 bases between them. The CDR3: CASSAQLEDEQFF. CDR3 bases: TGTGCCAGCAGTGCGCAACTAGAGGATGAGCAGTTCTTC.

The chain links TRBV5-1 to TRBJ2-3, with 7 bases that match TRBD1. V gave up 5 bases and J gave up 6 bases; unmatched junction bases: 6. Germline V gene data show CDR1 as SGHRS and CDR2 as YFSETQ. The CDR3 covers 13 residues. The CDR3 sequence: CASRQDRVDTQYF. CDR3 nucleotide sequence: TGCGCCAGCAGACAAGACAGGGTCGATACGCAGTATTTT.

This rearrangement joins TRBV7-6 to TRBJ2-1; TRBD2 matches 7 bases. Trimming removed 5 bases from V and 7 bases from J; junction bases left unmatched: 8. In germline, CDR1 is SGHVS, CDR2 FNYEAQ. This CDR3 has 14 amino acids. The CDR3: CASSQGLVMNEQFF. The CDR3 region has the DNA TGTGCCAGCAGCCAAGGACTAGTGATGAATGAGCAGTTCTTC.

This chain links TRBV2 with TRBJ1-2; D is ambiguous. CDR1 and CDR2 from the germline V gene are SNHLY and FYNNEI. The CDR3 is 13 amino acids. Trimming shortened V by 6 bases and J by 2 bases, and 10 bases separated the two germline ends. The CDR3 DNA is TGTGCCAGCAGCCTTGGGCGGAACTATGGCTACACCTTC. This translates into CASSLGRNYGYTF.

This clone was detected only once. The V gene is TRBV30, the J gene TRBJ1-4; no firm D call. V was cut by 0 bases and J by 17 bases, with 13 bases left in between. This CDR3 has 11 residues. Germline CDR1 is GTSNPN and CDR2 is SVGIG (reference sequence). The CDR3 bases are TGTGCCTGGAGTGTGGGCTTAGAGTTTTTTTTT. This translates into CAWSVGLEFFF.

This clone has only one observation. This chain connects TRBV18 to TRBJ2-3; no firm D call. Germline V gene lookup returns CDR1 KGHSH and CDR2 LQKENI. The CDR3 has 17 residues. With 2 bases removed from V and 6 bases from J, the gap between germline ends came to 21 bases. CDR3 in DNA: TGTGCCAGCTCACCAATTCTGGGGATCCAGGCCGGGGATACGCAGTATTTT. Translation gives CASSPILGIQAGDTQYF.

The rearrangement uses TRBV10-3 and TRBJ2-5; no definite D call. The CDR3 spans 12 residues. V lost 2 bases to trimming and J lost 2 bases, with 3 bases between them. Germline CDR1 and CDR2: ENHRY and SYGVKD. This CDR3 reads CAISEAQETQYF. The CDR3 DNA reads as TGTGCCATCAGTGAGGCGCAAGAGACCCAGTACTTC.

V usage is TRBV6-1 and J usage is TRBJ2-7; 7 nucleotides line up with TRBD1. V dropped 6 bases and J dropped 4; count of bases not matched to a gene: 12. The germline gives CDR1 MNHNS, CDR2 SASEGT. This CDR3 has 15 amino acids. The CDR3 DNA reads as TGTGCCAGCAGCCCTCAGGGGACAGCCCCTTACGAGCAGTACTTC. Residues: CASSPQGTAPYEQYF.

This sequence joins TRBV27 and TRBJ2-3; D call uncertain. The germline V gene has CDR1 MNHEY and CDR2 SMNVEV (reference sequence). This CDR3 is 12 amino acids long. Deletions cut 3 bases from V and 4 bases from J, with 5 bases between. The CDR3 sequence is CASSFGADTQYF. In DNA, the CDR3 is TGTGCCAGCAGTTTCGGTGCAGATACGCAGTATTTT.

The chain carries TRBV5-6 and TRBJ2-3, with 11 positions matching TRBD2. Germline assignment: CDR1 SGHDT and CDR2 YYEEEE. J gave up 2 bases and V 7 bases, and 6 bases lay outside the gene matches. The CDR3 spans 15 residues. The CDR3: CASSLLAGDTDTQYF. Here the CDR3 DNA reads TGTGCCAGCTCCCTACTAGCGGGGGACACAGATACGCAGTATTTT. Filled out from reference TRBV5-6 and TRBJ2-3, the complete variable domain reads DAGVTQSPTHLIKTRGQQVTLRCSPKSGHDTVSWYQQALGQGPQFIFQYYEEEERQRGNFPDRFSGHQFPNYSSELNVNALLLGDSALYLCASSLLAGDTDTQYFGPGTRLTVL.

The chain recombines TRBV18 with TRBJ2-5, with D possibly matching TRBD1 (5 bases). CDR3 length equals 14 residues. Germline loops: CDR1 KGHSH, CDR2 LQKENI. Deletions cut 9 bases from V and 3 bases from J, with 17 bases between. CDR3 sequence (DNA): TGTGCCAGAATGCACAGGACCGGTGAAGAGACCCAGTACTTC. Protein: CARMHRTGEETQYF.

The chain uses TRBV19 and TRBJ1-1; 8 bases agree with TRBD1. Germline values: CDR1 LNHDA, CDR2 SQIVND (reference sequence). The CDR3 is 14 amino acids. V dropped 7 bases and J dropped 1; count of bases not matched to a gene: 5. As DNA, the CDR3 is TGTGCCAGTATGCCGGGACAGGCGAACACTGAAGCTTTCTTT. It yields the protein CASMPGQANTEAFF. The full variable domain, completed using reference TRBV19 and TRBJ1-1, is DGGITQSPKYLFRKEGQNVTLSCEQNLNHDAMYWYRQDPGQGLRLIYYSQIVNDFQKGDIAEGYSVSREKKESFPLTVTSAQKNPTAFYLCASMPGQANTEAFFGQGTRLTVV.

The V and J genes are TRBV4-2 and TRBJ1-5, with D perhaps TRBD1 (6 bases). V was clipped by 1 base and J by 3 bases, with 16 bases between them. The length of the CDR3 is 17 residues. Looked up from germline, CDR1 is LGHNA and CDR2 is YNFKEQ. The CDR3 region has the DNA TGTGCCAGCAGCCAAGTTGGGGGACAAGACTTCAATCAGCCCCAGCATTTT. Its protein product is CASSQVGGQDFNQPQHF.

The rearrangement joins TRBV7-8 to TRBJ2-5; D may be TRBD1 (5 bases). V was shortened by 2 bases and J by 1 base, with 8 bases between the two germline ends. The germline V gene encodes CDR1 SGHVS and CDR2 FQNEAQ. This CDR3 region has 14 residues. The CDR3 nucleotides are TGTGCCAGCAGCTTAACAGGTCTCCAAGAGACCCAGTACTTC. It encodes CASSLTGLQETQYF.

The chain carries TRBV7-3 and TRBJ2-3; TRBD2 matches at 13 bases. V was clipped by 5 bases and J by 5 bases; unmatched bases: 7. The CDR3 extends over 16 amino acids. The germline V gene has CDR1 SGHTA and CDR2 FQGTGA. CDR3 bases: TGTGCCAGCAGCCCGACTAGCGGGGGGCCCGGAGATACGCAGTATTTT. This codes for CASSPTSGGPGDTQYF.